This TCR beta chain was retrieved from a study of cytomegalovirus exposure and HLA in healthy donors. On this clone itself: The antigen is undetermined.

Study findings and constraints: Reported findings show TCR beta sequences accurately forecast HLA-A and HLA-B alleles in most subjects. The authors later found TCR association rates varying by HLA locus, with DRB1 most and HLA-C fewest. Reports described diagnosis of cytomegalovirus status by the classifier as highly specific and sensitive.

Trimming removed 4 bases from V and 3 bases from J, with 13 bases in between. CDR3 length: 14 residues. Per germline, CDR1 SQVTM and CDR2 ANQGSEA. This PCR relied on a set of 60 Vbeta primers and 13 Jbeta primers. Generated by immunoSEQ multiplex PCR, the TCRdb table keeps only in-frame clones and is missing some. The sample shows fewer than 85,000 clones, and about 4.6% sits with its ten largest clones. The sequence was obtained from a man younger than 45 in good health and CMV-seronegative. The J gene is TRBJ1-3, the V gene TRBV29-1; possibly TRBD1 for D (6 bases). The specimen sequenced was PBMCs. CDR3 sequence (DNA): TGCAGCGTTGGGGACATCTCCTTTGGAAACACCATATATTTT. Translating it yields CSVGDISFGNTIYF.